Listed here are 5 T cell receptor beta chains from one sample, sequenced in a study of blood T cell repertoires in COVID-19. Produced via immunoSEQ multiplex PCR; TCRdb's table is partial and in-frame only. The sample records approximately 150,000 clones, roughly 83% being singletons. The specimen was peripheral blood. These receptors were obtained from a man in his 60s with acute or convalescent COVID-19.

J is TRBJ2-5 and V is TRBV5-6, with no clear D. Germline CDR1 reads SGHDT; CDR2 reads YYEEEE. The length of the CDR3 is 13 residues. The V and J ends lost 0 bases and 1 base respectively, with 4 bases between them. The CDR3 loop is CASSLAIQETQYF. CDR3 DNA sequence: TGTGCCAGCAGCTTGGCCATCCAAGAGACCCAGTACTTC.

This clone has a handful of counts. This CDR3 is CASSPTGQSYNSPLHF. The CDR3 DNA follows: TGCGCCAGCAGCCCCACGGGACAGTCCTATAATTCACCCCTCCACTTT. The chain combines TRBV5-1 with TRBJ1-6, with TRBD1 identical over 7 bases. The V gene end was trimmed by 4 bases and the J gene end by 1 base; junction bases not matched to a gene: 5. Looked up from germline, CDR1 is SGHRS and CDR2 is YFSETQ. The CDR3 has 16 residues.

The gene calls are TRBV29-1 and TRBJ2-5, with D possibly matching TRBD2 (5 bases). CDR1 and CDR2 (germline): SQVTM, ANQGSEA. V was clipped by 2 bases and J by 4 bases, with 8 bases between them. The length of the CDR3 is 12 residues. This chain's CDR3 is CSVEYGGETQYF. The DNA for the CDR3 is TGCAGCGTTGAATATGGAGGAGAGACCCAGTACTTC.

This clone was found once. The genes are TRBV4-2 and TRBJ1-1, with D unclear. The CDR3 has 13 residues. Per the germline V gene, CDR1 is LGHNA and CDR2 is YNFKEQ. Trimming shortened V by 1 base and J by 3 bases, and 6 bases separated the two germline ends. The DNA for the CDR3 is TGTGCCAGCAGCCAAGTCTCGTACACTGAAGCTTTCTTT. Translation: CASSQVSYTEAFF.

The CDR3 coding sequence is TGTGCCAGCAGTTTAAATCAGGGGTCGGTTGAAAAACTGTTTTTT. This translates into CASSLNQGSVEKLFF. V gene TRBV28 combines with J gene TRBJ1-4; TRBD1 might be the D (6 bases). This CDR3 is built from 15 residues. Per germline, CDR1 MDHEN and CDR2 SYDVKM. Trimming took off 2 bases at V and 7 bases at J, with 14 bases between the two ends.